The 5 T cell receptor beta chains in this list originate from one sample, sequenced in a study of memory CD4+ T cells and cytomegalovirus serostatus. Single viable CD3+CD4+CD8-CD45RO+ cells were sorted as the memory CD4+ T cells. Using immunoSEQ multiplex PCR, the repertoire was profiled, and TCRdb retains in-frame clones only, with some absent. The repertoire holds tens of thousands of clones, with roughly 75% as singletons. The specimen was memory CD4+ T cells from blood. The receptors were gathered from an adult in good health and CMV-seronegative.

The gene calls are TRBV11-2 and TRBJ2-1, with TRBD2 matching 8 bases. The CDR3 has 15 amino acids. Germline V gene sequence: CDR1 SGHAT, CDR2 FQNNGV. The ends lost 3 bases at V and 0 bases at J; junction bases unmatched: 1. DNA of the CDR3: TGTGCCAGCAGCTTCGGGGGGGGCTCCTACAATGAGCAGTTCTTC. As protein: CASSFGGGSYNEQFF.

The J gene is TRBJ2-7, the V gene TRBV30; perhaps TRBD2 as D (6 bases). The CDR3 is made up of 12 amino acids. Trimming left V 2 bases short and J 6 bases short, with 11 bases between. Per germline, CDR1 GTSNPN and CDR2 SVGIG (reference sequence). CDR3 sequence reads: CAWSRGLSEQYF. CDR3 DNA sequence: TGTGCCTGGAGTCGGGGGTTATCCGAGCAGTACTTC.

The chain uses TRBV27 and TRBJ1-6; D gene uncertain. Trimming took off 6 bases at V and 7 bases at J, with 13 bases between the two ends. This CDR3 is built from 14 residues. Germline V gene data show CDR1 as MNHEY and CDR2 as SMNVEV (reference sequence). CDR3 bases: TGTGCCAGCAGGGGATCAACGCCGAATTCACCCCTCCACTTT. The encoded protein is CASRGSTPNSPLHF.

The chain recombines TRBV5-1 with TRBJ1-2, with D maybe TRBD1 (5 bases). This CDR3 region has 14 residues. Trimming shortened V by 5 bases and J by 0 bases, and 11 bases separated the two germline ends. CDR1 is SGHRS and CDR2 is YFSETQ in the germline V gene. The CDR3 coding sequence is TGCGCCAGCAGTCAGGGCGGCACTAACTATGGCTACACCTTC. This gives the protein CASSQGGTNYGYTF.

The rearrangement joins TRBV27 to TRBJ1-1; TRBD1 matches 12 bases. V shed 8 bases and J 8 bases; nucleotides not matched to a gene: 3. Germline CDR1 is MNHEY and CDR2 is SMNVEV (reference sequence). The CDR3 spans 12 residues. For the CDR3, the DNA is TGTGCCAGCTGGGACAGGGGGCTGGAAGCTTTCTTT. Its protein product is CASWDRGLEAFF.